This entry features one T cell receptor beta chain sequence. This entry belongs to a study of untreated major depressive disorder. CDR1 is SGHTA, CDR2 FQGTGA, per germline. This CDR3 has 15 residues. Trimming cost V 8 bases and J 3 bases, with 19 bases left between them. The protocol was immunoSEQ multiplex PCR, while the TCRdb copy is restricted to in-frame clones and leaves out a portion. This table holds about 21,000 clones, about 90% found once. The clonotype originates from a middle-aged woman in good health. Sequenced: CD4+ T cells from PBMCs. The chain couples TRBV7-3 to TRBJ1-1; D gene unclear. CDR3 loop: CASRPGLSTDTEAFF. The CDR3 coding sequence is TGTGCCAGCCGACCGGGATTATCGACGGACACTGAAGCTTTCTTT.